This TCR beta chain was sequenced during a study of T cell responses to AZD1222 COVID-19 vaccine. Trimming removed 3 bases at V and 2 bases at J, with 10 bases between. CDR1 and CDR2 from the germline V gene are SNHLY and FYNNEI. CDR3 length: 14 residues. About this clone itself: What it binds is not known.

Overall study results and limits: Sampling captured repertoires only after the peak T cell response.

Profiled with immunoSEQ multiplex PCR; TCRdb holds only in-frame clones, not every one. The repertoire has 100,000 to 110,000 clones, approximately 87% of them found once; the top ten carry about 15%. The V and J genes are TRBV2 and TRBJ1-1, with D unclear. Sequences were derived from peripheral blood, sampled on day 0 of AZD1222 vaccination. This receptor was obtained from an adult in good health. DNA for the CDR3: TGTGCCAGCAGTGAGACCGGTCGTAACACTGAAGCTTTCTTT. It specifies CASSETGRNTEAFF.